The entry below describes one T cell receptor (beta chain). The data stem from a study of technical replicates of blood from four donors. The assay was immunoSEQ multiplex PCR, and TCRdb's table has in-frame clones only and misses some. Here the sample spans around 92,000 clones, roughly 95% being singletons. The source is a human donor in good health. Sample: T cells isolated from PBMCs.

In nucleotides, the CDR3 is TGTGCCAGCAGTTTATCAACAGGGGGGTCCTACGAGCAGTACTTC. Protein: CASSLSTGGSYEQYF. J is TRBJ2-7 and V is TRBV28; the match to TRBD1 covers 8 bases. Germline CDR1 MDHEN, CDR2 SYDVKM. J lost 1 base, V lost 1 base, and 3 bases had no gene match. The CDR3 is 15 amino acids.